A single sample is the source of the 9 T cell receptor beta chains below, sequenced in a study of T cell changes during pregnancy in multiple sclerosis. Some clones are missing from TCRdb's copy, which holds only in-frame ones; the method was immunoSEQ multiplex PCR. The data contain roughly 100,000 clones, roughly 92% of them seen just once; the ten biggest clones take up 1.6%. Sequences were derived from peripheral blood, sampled after pregnancy. The receptors originated from a female donor with multiple sclerosis, enrolled in a pregnancy study.

This chain joins TRBV7-6 and TRBJ2-1; TRBD2 aligns across 8 bases. This CDR3 is 17 amino acids long. Unmatched junction bases numbered 15, after V lost 3 bases and J lost 8 bases. Germline values: CDR1 SGHVS, CDR2 FNYEAQ. The chain's CDR3 is CASSFPGAGGSGHEQFF. The DNA for the CDR3 is TGTGCCAGCAGCTTTCCTGGGGCGGGAGGATCCGGCCATGAGCAGTTCTTC.

As for this clone: Other DNA sequences of this sample code for an identical CDR3. The CDR3 is CASSYRQGGGYTF. DNA for the CDR3: TGTGCCAGCAGTTACAGACAGGGGGGCGGCTACACCTTC. The rearrangement links TRBV6-5 to TRBJ1-2; 9 bases match TRBD1. This CDR3 spans 13 amino acids. Germline CDR1 is MNHEY and CDR2 is SVGAGI. V shed 2 bases, J shed 8 bases, and the junction held 3 bases outside the gene matches.

Here the CDR3 DNA reads TGTGCCAGCAGTCTGAGGGGGCTGGGCGGCTACACCTTC. This gives the protein CASSLRGLGGYTF. This sequence joins TRBV6-5 and TRBJ1-2; 7 bases are shared with TRBD1. V trimming: 5 bases; J trimming: 8 bases; junction bases outside the gene matches: 8. CDR1 is MNHEY, CDR2 SVGAGI, per germline. This CDR3 comprises 13 residues.

The genes are TRBV6-5 and TRBJ2-4; 9 nucleotides align to TRBD1. CDR1 is MNHEY, CDR2 SVGAGI, per germline. V was clipped by 7 bases and J by 7 bases; unmatched bases: 2. This CDR3 contains 12 residues. CDR3 DNA: TGTGCCAGCAACGACAGGGGGAACATTCAGTACTTC. This translates into CASNDRGNIQYF.

This clone has a handful of counts. A junction boundary mismatches the germline segment, possibly from a read error. The rearrangement joins TRBV30 to TRBJ1-1; 8 nucleotides line up with TRBD1. Germline CDR1 and CDR2: GTSNPN and SVGIG (reference sequence). The CDR3 spans 14 residues. CDR3 DNA sequence: TGTGCCTGGAGTCGGGGTGACAGGGGCACTGGAGCTTTCTTT. Translation: CAWSRGDRGTGAFF.

This clone has only one observation. This rearrangement joins TRBV7-3 to TRBJ2-3; 8 bases fit TRBD1. Germline V gene lookup returns CDR1 SGHTA and CDR2 FQGTGA. The V and J ends lost 4 bases and 5 bases, in that order; junction bases with no gene match: 5. The CDR3 runs 14 residues. The CDR3: CASSSGQGRDTQYF. In DNA form, the CDR3 reads TGTGCCAGCAGCTCCGGACAGGGCAGAGATACGCAGTATTTT.

The V and J genes are TRBV5-1 and TRBJ2-2; perhaps TRBD1 as D (8 bases). Per the germline V gene, CDR1 is SGHRS and CDR2 is YFSETQ. Deletions cut 4 bases from V and 4 bases from J, with 17 bases between. The CDR3 is 16 residues long. Here the CDR3 DNA reads TGCGCCAGCAGCACAACAGGGGGGGCGTCCACCGGGGAGCTGTTTTTT. Its protein product is CASSTTGGASTGELFF.

This clone was seen once. The genes are TRBV6-1 and TRBJ1-6; TRBD1 aligns across 8 bases. Germline CDR1 is MNHNS and CDR2 is SASEGT. The CDR3 consists of 14 residues. The V segment lost 6 bases and the J segment 10 bases; nucleotides outside the gene matches: 8. CDR3 residues: CASRAGGESSPLHF. The CDR3 DNA sequence: TGTGCCAGCAGGGCAGGGGGCGAGTCCTCACCCCTCCACTTT.

The sample holds one count of this clone. This chain connects TRBV5-4 to TRBJ1-1; 8 bases align to TRBD1. CDR3 length: 16 residues. The germline gives CDR1 SGHNT, CDR2 YYREEE (reference sequence). V shed 3 bases and J 4 bases; nucleotides not matched to a gene: 11. The DNA for the CDR3 is TGTGCCAGCAGCTCTCAGGGGGCTGTGTCGGGCACTGAAGCTTTCTTT. This encodes CASSSQGAVSGTEAFF.